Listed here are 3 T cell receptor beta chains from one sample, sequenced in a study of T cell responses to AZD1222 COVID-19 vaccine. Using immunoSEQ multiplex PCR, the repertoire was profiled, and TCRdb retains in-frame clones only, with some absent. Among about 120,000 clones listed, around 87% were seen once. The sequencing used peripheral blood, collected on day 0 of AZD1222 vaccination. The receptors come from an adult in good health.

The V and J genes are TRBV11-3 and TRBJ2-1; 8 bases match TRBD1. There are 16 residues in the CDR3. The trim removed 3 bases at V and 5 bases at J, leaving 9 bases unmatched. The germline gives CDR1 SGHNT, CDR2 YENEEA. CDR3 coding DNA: TGTGCCAGCAGCTTCTACTTCGGGACAGGCGACAATGAGCAGTTCTTC. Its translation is CASSFYFGTGDNEQFF.

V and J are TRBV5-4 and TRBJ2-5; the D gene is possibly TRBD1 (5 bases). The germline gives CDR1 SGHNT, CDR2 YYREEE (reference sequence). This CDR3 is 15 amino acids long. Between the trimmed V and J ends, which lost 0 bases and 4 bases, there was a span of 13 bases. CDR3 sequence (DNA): TGTGCCAGCAGCTTGGGGGCAGGGTATCTAGAGACCCAGTACTTC. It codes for CASSLGAGYLETQYF. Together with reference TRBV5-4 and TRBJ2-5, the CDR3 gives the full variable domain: ETGVTQSPTHLIKTRGQQVTLRCSSQSGHNTVSWYQQALGQGPQFIFQYYREEENGRGNFPPRFSGLQFPNYSSELNVNALELDDSALYLCASSLGAGYLETQYFGPGTRLLVL.

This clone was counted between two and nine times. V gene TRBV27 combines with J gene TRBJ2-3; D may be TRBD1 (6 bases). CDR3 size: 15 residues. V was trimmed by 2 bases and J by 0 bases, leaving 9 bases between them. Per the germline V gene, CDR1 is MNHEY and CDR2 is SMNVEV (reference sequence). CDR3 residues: CASSLGGSSTDTQYF. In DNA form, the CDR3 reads TGTGCCAGCAGTTTAGGGGGCTCCAGCACAGATACGCAGTATTTT.